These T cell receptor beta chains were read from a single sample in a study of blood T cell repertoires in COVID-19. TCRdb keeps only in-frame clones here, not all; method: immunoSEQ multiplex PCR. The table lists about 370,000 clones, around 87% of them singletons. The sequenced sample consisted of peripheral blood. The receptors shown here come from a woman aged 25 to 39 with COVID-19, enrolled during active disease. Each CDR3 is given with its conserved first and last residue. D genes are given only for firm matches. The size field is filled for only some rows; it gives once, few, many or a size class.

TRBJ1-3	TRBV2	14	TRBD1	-	CATGRTGSGNTIYF	TGTGCCACCGGGAGGACAGGGTCCGGAAACACCATATATTTT
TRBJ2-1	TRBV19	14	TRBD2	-	CASSIGGANNEQFF	TGTGCCAGTAGTATCGGGGGGGCGAACAATGAGCAGTTCTTC
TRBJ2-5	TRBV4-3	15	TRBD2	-	CASSQGVAGQETQYF	TGCGCCAGCAGCCAAGGAGTAGCGGGACAAGAGACCCAGTACTTC
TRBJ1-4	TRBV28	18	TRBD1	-	CASSLSLDRTGLNEKLFF	TGTGCCAGCAGCCTGAGTTTGGATCGGACAGGCCTTAATGAAAAACTGTTTTTT
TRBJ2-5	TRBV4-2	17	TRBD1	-	CASSQVIGTGDRETQYF	TGTGCCAGCAGCCAAGTTATCGGGACAGGGGATAGAGAGACCCAGTACTTC
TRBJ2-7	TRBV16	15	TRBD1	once	CASSLGQGPSYEQYF	TGTGCCAGCAGCCTGGGACAGGGGCCTTCCTACGAGCAGTACTTC
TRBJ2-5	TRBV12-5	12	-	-	CASGLPGETQYF	TGTGCTAGTGGTTTGCCAGGGGAGACCCAGTACTTC
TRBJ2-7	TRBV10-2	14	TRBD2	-	CASSEGLVGYEQYF	TGCGCCAGCAGTGAAGGACTAGTAGGCTACGAGCAGTACTTC
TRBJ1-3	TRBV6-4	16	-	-	CASSEREGGDGNTIYF	TGTGCCAGCAGTGAAAGGGAGGGGGGAGATGGAAACACCATATATTTT
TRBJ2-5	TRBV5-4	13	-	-	CASSLVSRETQYF	TGTGCCAGCAGCTTGGTTTCCCGGGAGACCCAGTACTTC